This T cell receptor (beta chain) was documented in a study of beta chain features in type 1 diabetes. Study details: No patient-donor differences in age, gender, total cells or subset yield.

This clone occurred a few times. Germline V gene sequence: CDR1 SEHNR, CDR2 FQNEAQ (reference sequence). The CDR3 has 15 amino acids. The germline V and J ends were trimmed by 5 bases and 2 bases, with 16 bases remaining between them. Expressed TCRB transcripts were sequenced after all isolated RNA was converted to cDNA. TCRdb's table, derived via immunoSEQ multiplex PCR, lists solely in-frame clones and lacks some. The top ten hold around 0.065% of the sample, which has under 500,000 clones, around 28% seen once. The rearrangement links TRBV7-9 to TRBJ2-7; either TRBD1 or TRBD2 may supply D (5 bases each). Sequenced material: naive CD4+ T cells from blood. This sequence originates from a man aged 18 to 30 in good health. In DNA, the CDR3 is TGTGCCAGCAGCGCCGGGACCCCCGGGGCCTACGAGCAGTACTTC. The encoded protein is CASSAGTPGAYEQYF.